Below, one T cell receptor (beta chain) is given with its context. Its antigen target is currently unknown. Per-base quality was not reported, and no clone a single base away is much larger than it. The instrument given in TCRdb is Illumina HiSeq 2500. Quantitative 5'-RACE with molecular barcodes was the method used to prepare the TCR beta libraries. The study's processing was this. A new computational method based on a probabilistic model of VDJ rearrangement was used to identify disease-linked TCR variants. TCRdb reprocessing: public reads trimmed at Q25 with fastp, clones called with MiXCR, in-frame beta chains kept. Each entry merges the rows of one CDR3 protein and shows their most common DNA and genes. These V and J calls are TCRdb output, not the study's own analysis. Here the sample has a few hundred thousand distinct CDR3 sequences; more than 20% occur a single time. Roughly a sixth of the sample is held by the ten biggest clonotypes.

This entry comes from a study of CD8 T cells in ankylosing spondylitis (TCRdb year 2017). General notes on the study: The study profiled T cell receptor beta repertoires in healthy donors and ankylosing spondylitis patients to find disease-linked TCR variants. The whole study cohort included over a hundred healthy donors and 25 ankylosing spondylitis patients. Samples of peripheral blood were taken, and for ankylosing spondylitis patients, synovial fluid was collected as well.

Here is what the overall study found, with its caveats: Some of the motif variants had been reported before in the synovial fluid and blood of reactive arthritis patients, a finding that suggests common disease-initiation mechanisms. A TCR beta motif of 8 or 9 highly homologous amino acid variants appeared characteristic of blood from ankylosing spondylitis patients. Significant enrichment of the disease-linked clones was reported in matched synovial fluid samples from ankylosing spondylitis patients. The disease-linked clones showed a CD8+ phenotype and occurred at relatively low frequencies in peripheral blood.

V is cut by 0 bases and J by 10 bases, and the space between the germline ends is 7 bases. CDR1 and CDR2 were assigned from the germline V gene as SGHTA and FQGNSA. Including the terminal cysteine and phenylalanine, the CDR3 comprises 12 residues. CDR3 DNA only is kept here, 36 bases in frame from base 1. This receptor was identified in a male donor with ankylosing spondylitis. Sequenced sample: blood, either unsorted or a sorted T cell fraction (not recorded which). The chain employs TRBV7-2 and TRBJ2-1; no D segment can be confidently identified. This receptor has the CDR3 CASSLARMEQFF. The nucleotide sequence is TGTGCCAGCAGCTTAGCGCGAATGGAGCAGTTCTTC.